This T cell receptor beta chain was observed in a study of T cells in Graves' hyperthyroidism and ophthalmopathy. Germline assignment: CDR1 MNHNY and CDR2 SVGAGI (reference sequence). The CDR3 runs to 14 residues. V shed 8 bases, J shed 5 bases, and the junction held 7 bases outside the gene matches. Amplified TCR beta CDR3 regions derived from RNA transcripts. First-round RT-PCR with HTBI primers amplified the TCR CDR3 region. Each CDR3 protein is one row after TCRdb ran MiXCR on the multiplex PCR reads. The table includes hundreds of thousands of distinct CDR3 sequences, around 39% detected once. A word on this clonotype: Antigen specificity is unknown.

Study findings and constraints: A model built on 13 V-J features separated ophthalmopathy from stable hyperthyroidism.

Hyperthyroidism of Graves' type that showed no ophthalmopathy progression within 18 months was stable. The PBMCs were sourced from fresh peripheral blood (about 10 ml). The genes are TRBV6-6 and TRBJ1-5; 9 positions match TRBD1. The clonotype comes from a man aged 18 to 30 with Graves' hyperthyroidism. Input material: blood. The CDR3: CASERQGGYQPQHF. The CDR3 DNA follows: TGTGCCAGCGAGAGACAGGGGGGATATCAGCCCCAGCATTTT.